These 18 T cell receptor beta chains were all obtained from the same sample, sequenced in a study of T cell responses to AZD1222 COVID-19 vaccine. Sequenced by immunoSEQ multiplex PCR; TCRdb stores in-frame clones only, minus some. The sample holds over 130,000 clones, 80% to 95% seen once. The sample was peripheral blood, taken on day 0 of AZD1222 vaccination. The receptor set was obtained from an adult in good health.

This chain links TRBV24-1 with TRBJ1-5, with D hard to call. CDR1 and CDR2 from the germline V gene are KGHDR and SFDVKD. V was trimmed by 7 bases and J by 0 bases, leaving 6 bases between them. This CDR3 comprises 13 residues. CDR3 coding DNA: TGTGCCACCAGCGGTAATAGCAATCAGCCCCAGCATTTT. It encodes CATSGNSNQPQHF.

The chain is built from TRBV28 and TRBJ1-5, with D possibly TRBD1 on 6 matching bases. V was shortened by 6 bases and J by 2 bases, with 14 bases between the two germline ends. The germline V gene encodes CDR1 MDHEN and CDR2 SYDVKM. The CDR3 has 15 residues. This CDR3 is CASSRGGAGNQPQHF. The CDR3 nucleotides are TGTGCCAGCAGCCGGGGGGGGGCTGGCAATCAGCCCCAGCATTTT.

V usage is TRBV14 and J usage is TRBJ1-1; D gene ambiguous. The CDR3 spans 13 residues. From germline, CDR1 is SGHDN and CDR2 FVKESK. V dropped 0 bases and J dropped 5 bases, with 7 bases sitting between them. The DNA of the CDR3 is TGTGCCAGCAGCCAAGACGGCCTGACTGAAGCTTTCTTT. This gives the protein CASSQDGLTEAFF.

About this clone itself: Lacking the conserved final phenylalanine or tryptophan, this CDR3 likely reflects a read error. The DNA is left out, because the CDR3 cannot be placed on it with certainty; the CDR3 is given as TCRdb lists it. The V call is TRBV24-1, the J call TRBJ1-1. The CDR3 adds up to 12 amino acids, both ends counted. Germline CDR1 KGHDR, CDR2 SFDVKD. The CDR3 is CATSDPPFEYSV.

CDR3 nucleotide sequence: TGTGCCAGCAGTGAAGCGCTTCTGGCGGGAGGGCCGTCCTACAATGAGCAGTTCTTC. Translating it yields CASSEALLAGGPSYNEQFF. The chain is built from TRBV2 and TRBJ2-1; 9 nucleotides match TRBD2. CDR1 and CDR2 (germline): SNHLY, FYNNEI. With V trimmed by 0 bases and J by 1 base, 10 bases remained unmatched. The CDR3 is 19 residues long.

This clone showed up just once. The V call is TRBV2, the J call TRBJ1-3; possibly TRBD1 for D (5 bases). The germline V gene encodes CDR1 SNHLY and CDR2 FYNNEI. This CDR3 is built from 16 residues. V was shortened by 5 bases and J by 0 bases, with 14 bases between the two germline ends. The CDR3 nucleotides are TGTGCCAGCAGTCAGGGACGGGGATACTCTGGAAACACCATATATTTT. This translates into CASSQGRGYSGNTIYF.

The chain employs TRBV12-3 or TRBV12-4 and TRBJ2-5; D gene ambiguous. V shed 6 bases and J shed 1 base, with 9 bases lying between them. This CDR3 is 13 amino acids long. The CDR3 protein is CASSPDGQETQYF. The CDR3 DNA is TGTGCCAGCAGCCCTGACGGCCAAGAGACCCAGTACTTC.

This rearrangement joins TRBV6-5 to TRBJ1-2, with unresolved D. Trimming pared 1 base from V and 4 bases from J, leaving 10 bases between. Germline assignment: CDR1 MNHEY and CDR2 SVGAGI. The CDR3 contains 14 residues. The CDR3 coding sequence is TGTGCCAGCAGTTACTTTAGAGGAGGCTATGGCTACACCTTC. Translating it yields CASSYFRGGYGYTF.

The table lists this clone with a few counts. The gene calls are TRBV5-8 and TRBJ1-5, with unresolved D. V gave up 2 bases and J gave up 6 bases, with 15 bases separating them. CDR3 length: 15 residues. The V gene's germline CDR1 is SGHTS and CDR2 YDEGEE. The CDR3, as DNA: TGTGCCAGCAGCTTCAGAAAACCTAGTGTTCAGCCCCAGCATTTT. This sequence encodes CASSFRKPSVQPQHF.

The rearrangement uses TRBV29-1 and TRBJ2-7; 9 bases agree with TRBD1. Germline CDR1 SQVTM, CDR2 ANQGSEA. The CDR3 has 12 residues. V gave up 2 bases and J gave up 6 bases; unmatched junction bases: 2. The CDR3 is CSVETGGSEQYF. The CDR3 DNA sequence: TGCAGCGTTGAAACAGGGGGCTCCGAGCAGTACTTC.

The chain has TRBV7-9 and TRBJ2-7, with D uncertain. V was trimmed by 5 bases and J by 2 bases, leaving 4 bases between them. The germline gives CDR1 SEHNR, CDR2 FQNEAQ (reference sequence). The CDR3 sequence is 11 residues long. The CDR3 is CASSQAYEQYF. For the CDR3, the DNA is TGTGCCAGCAGCCAAGCCTACGAGCAGTACTTC.

The CDR3 DNA reads TGTGCCAGCAGCCGTCATGAGACAGGGGGGAAAGAGACCCAGTACTTC. The encoded protein is CASSRHETGGKETQYF. The chain couples TRBV7-9 to TRBJ2-5; TRBD1 matches 9 bases. V dropped 5 bases and J dropped 3; count of bases not matched to a gene: 10. CDR1 and CDR2 (germline): SEHNR, FQNEAQ (reference sequence). This CDR3 has 16 residues.

This clone appeared a few times. This chain joins TRBV2 and TRBJ2-7; the D gene is possibly TRBD1 (5 bases). This CDR3 is built from 15 residues. V lost 2 bases and J lost 0, with 11 bases in between. Germline values: CDR1 SNHLY, CDR2 FYNNEI. CDR3 nucleotide sequence: TGTGCCAGCAGTGAATTTCCCAGGGCCTCCTACGAGCAGTACTTC. Protein sequence: CASSEFPRASYEQYF.

The chain employs TRBV7-9 and TRBJ2-7; weak D call: TRBD2 (5 bases). The germline gives CDR1 SEHNR, CDR2 FQNEAQ (reference sequence). V lost 4 bases and J lost 6, with 19 bases in between. The CDR3 runs 15 residues. This chain's CDR3 is CASSSGKIVLGEQYF. CDR3 DNA sequence: TGTGCCAGCAGCTCCGGGAAAATCGTTTTGGGCGAGCAGTACTTC.

The gene calls are TRBV18 and TRBJ2-3; 7 nucleotides line up with TRBD2. Germline values: CDR1 KGHSH, CDR2 LQKENI. With 0 bases clipped from V and 3 bases from J, the junction kept 9 bases outside the gene matches. The length of the CDR3 is 17 residues. The CDR3 sequence is CASSPPRFLADTDTQYF. The CDR3, as DNA: TGTGCCAGCTCACCACCGAGATTTCTAGCGGATACAGATACGCAGTATTTT.

The chain links TRBV27 to TRBJ2-2, with D possibly called TRBD1 or TRBD2 (5 bases each). The germline V and J ends were trimmed by 10 bases and 5 bases, with 14 bases remaining between them. CDR1 and CDR2 from the germline V gene are MNHEY and SMNVEV (reference sequence). The CDR3 consists of 13 residues. DNA of the CDR3: TGTGCCACCAGGTCAGGGACGACCGGGGAGCTGTTTTTT. It specifies CATRSGTTGELFF.

V gene TRBV6-5 combines with J gene TRBJ2-7; D is uncertain. This CDR3 has 15 amino acids. Trimming shortened V by 6 bases and J by 2 bases, and 17 bases separated the two germline ends. Germline V gene data show CDR1 as MNHEY and CDR2 as SVGAGI. The CDR3 DNA is TGTGCCAGCAGGGCCAATCGGGCAGCTACCTACGAGCAGTACTTC. Protein sequence: CASRANRAATYEQYF.

The CDR3 coding sequence is TGTGCCAGCAGTTTTTCTCCTTCTAGCGACTACACCGGGGAGCTGTTTTTT. It specifies CASSFSPSSDYTGELFF. The J gene is TRBJ2-2, the V gene TRBV28; a weak D match, TRBD2 (6 bases). Deletions cut 3 bases from V and 3 bases from J, with 17 bases between. The CDR3 has 17 residues. CDR1 is MDHEN, CDR2 SYDVKM, per germline.